A selection of T cell receptor beta chains follows, all from one sample in a study of shared clonotypes between healthy human individuals. Data came from immunoSEQ multiplex PCR; TCRdb stores just in-frame clones and leaves some out. The sample carries roughly 2.1 million clones, about 93% recorded once. The sequenced sample was naive CD8+ T cells from PBMCs. The receptors originated from a man between 18 and 29 years old in good health. Some clones in this sample may be carry-over from other donors' samples. CDR3s leave out the opening cysteine and the closing phenylalanine or tryptophan. The order of the fields is J gene, V gene, CDR3 protein.

J: TRBJ2-2; V: TRBV28; CDR3: ASSFPSGRINTGELF
J: TRBJ2-7; V: TRBV5-1; CDR3: ASRAGPPGTYEQY
J: TRBJ1-5; V: TRBV19; CDR3: ASSILDLGQPQH
J: TRBJ2-3; V: TRBV10-3; CDR3: AISDVSTDTQY
J: TRBJ2-7; V: TRBV2; CDR3: ASSPLITYEQY
J: TRBJ2-2; V: TRBV27; CDR3: ASSGTDRVRAGELF
J: TRBJ2-7; V: TRBV27; CDR3: ASSFVWDRGYEQY
J: TRBJ2-1; V: TRBV2; CDR3: ASSEMRVTGGNNEQF
J: TRBJ2-1; V: TRBV5-6; CDR3: ASRGRLGLGSYEQF
J: TRBJ2-7; V: TRBV4-1; CDR3: ASSQDSGQGYEQY
J: TRBJ1-2; V: TRBV2; CDR3: ASSPNGSTGTGYGYT
J: TRBJ2-3; V: TRBV29-1; CDR3: SGLGTVETDTQY
J: TRBJ2-1; V: TRBV2; CDR3: ASSKTGTGVYNEQF
J: TRBJ2-3; V: TRBV4-1; CDR3: ASSHVVGASTDTQY
J: TRBJ2-7; V: TRBV7-2; CDR3: ASSLVGSGLDEQY